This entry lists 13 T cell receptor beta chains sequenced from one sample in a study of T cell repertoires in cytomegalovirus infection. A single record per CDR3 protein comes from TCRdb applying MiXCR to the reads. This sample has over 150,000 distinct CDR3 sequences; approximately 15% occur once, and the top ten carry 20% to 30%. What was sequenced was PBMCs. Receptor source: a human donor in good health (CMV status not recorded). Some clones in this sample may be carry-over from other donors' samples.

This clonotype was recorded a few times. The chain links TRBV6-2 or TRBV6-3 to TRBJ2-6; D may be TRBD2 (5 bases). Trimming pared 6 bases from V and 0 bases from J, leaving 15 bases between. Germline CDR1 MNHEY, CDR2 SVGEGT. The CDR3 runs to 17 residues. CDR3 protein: CASRPGRDSSGANVLTF. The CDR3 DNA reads TGTGCCAGCAGACCCGGACGGGATTCCTCTGGGGCCAACGTCCTGACTTTC.

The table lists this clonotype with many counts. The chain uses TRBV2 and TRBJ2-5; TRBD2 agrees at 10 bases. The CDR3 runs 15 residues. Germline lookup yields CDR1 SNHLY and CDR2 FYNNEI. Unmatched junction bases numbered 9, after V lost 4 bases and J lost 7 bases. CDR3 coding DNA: TGTGCCAGCAGTGGGGATAGCGGGGGGCCGGGGACCCAGTACTTC. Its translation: CASSGDSGGPGTQYF.

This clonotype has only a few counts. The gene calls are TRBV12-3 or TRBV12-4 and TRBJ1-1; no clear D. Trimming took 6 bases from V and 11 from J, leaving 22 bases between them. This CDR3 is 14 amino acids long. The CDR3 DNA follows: TGTGCCAGCAGCTCTATGTTAGTAGACCCCAAGGCTTTCTTT. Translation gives CASSSMLVDPKAFF.

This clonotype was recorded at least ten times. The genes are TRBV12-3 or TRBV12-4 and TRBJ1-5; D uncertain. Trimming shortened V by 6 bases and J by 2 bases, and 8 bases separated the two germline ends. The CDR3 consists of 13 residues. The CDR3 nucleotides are TGTGCCAGCAGACTGGATGGCAATCAGCCCCAGCATTTT. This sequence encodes CASRLDGNQPQHF.

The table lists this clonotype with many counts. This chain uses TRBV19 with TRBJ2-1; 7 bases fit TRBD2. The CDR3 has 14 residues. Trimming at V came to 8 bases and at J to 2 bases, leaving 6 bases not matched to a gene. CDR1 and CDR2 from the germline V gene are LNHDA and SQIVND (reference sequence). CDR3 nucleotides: TGTGCCAGTCGAGCGGGGATAACCTACAATGAGCAGTTCTTC. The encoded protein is CASRAGITYNEQFF.

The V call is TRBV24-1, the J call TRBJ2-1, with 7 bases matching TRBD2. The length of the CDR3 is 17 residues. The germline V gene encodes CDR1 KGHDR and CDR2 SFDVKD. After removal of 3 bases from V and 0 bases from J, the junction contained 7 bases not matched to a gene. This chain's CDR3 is CATSDALAESSYNEQFF. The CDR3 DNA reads TGTGCCACCAGTGATGCCCTAGCGGAGAGCTCCTACAATGAGCAGTTCTTC.

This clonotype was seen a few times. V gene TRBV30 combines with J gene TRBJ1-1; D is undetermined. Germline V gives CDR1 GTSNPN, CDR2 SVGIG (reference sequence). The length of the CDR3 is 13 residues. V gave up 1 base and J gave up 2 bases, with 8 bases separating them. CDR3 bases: TGTGCCTGGAGTGCAGCTACTAACACTGAAGCTTTCTTT. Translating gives CAWSAATNTEAFF.

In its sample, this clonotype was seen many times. CDR3 sequence (DNA): TGTGCCAGCAGCTCGCTAGGGGGGACAGGGGGGTATGGCTACACCTTC. This translates into CASSSLGGTGGYGYTF. This rearrangement joins TRBV7-8 to TRBJ1-2, with TRBD1 identical over 11 bases. Germline-derived CDR1 and CDR2 are SGHVS and FQNEAQ. V dropped 4 bases and J dropped 5; count of bases not matched to a gene: 9. The CDR3 runs to 16 residues.

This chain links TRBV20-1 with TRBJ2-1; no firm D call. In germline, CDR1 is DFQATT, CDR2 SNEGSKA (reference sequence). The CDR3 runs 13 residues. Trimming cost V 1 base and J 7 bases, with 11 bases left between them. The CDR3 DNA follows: TGCAGTGCTAGAGGTCCCCCCCGGAATGAGCAGTTCTTC. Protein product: CSARGPPRNEQFF.

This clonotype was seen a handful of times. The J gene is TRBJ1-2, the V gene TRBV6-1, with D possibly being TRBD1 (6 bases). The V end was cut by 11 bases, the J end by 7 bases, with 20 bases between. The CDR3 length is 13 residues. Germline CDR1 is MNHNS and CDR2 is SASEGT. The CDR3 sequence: CAERGGLGSGYTF. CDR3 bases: TGTGCCGAAAGAGGGGGGCTAGGAAGTGGCTACACCTTC.

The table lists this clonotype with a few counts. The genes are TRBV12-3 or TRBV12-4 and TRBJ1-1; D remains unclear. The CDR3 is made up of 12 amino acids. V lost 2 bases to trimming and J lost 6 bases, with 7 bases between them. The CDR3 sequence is CASSLLRSEAFF. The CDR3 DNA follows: TGTGCCAGCAGTTTACTTAGGTCTGAAGCTTTCTTT.

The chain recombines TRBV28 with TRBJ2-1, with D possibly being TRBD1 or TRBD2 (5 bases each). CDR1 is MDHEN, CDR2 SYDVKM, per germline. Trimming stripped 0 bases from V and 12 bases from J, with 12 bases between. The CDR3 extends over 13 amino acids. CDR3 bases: TGTGCCAGCAGTTTATGGTGGGACCTGGGGCAGTTCTTC. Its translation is CASSLWWDLGQFF.

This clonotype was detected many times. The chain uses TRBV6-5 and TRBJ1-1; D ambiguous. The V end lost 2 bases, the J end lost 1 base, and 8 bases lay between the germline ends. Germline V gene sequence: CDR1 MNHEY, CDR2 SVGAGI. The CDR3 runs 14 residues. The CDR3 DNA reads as TGTGCCAGCAGTTACAGCCAGCAGAACACTGAAGCTTTCTTT. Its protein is CASSYSQQNTEAFF.